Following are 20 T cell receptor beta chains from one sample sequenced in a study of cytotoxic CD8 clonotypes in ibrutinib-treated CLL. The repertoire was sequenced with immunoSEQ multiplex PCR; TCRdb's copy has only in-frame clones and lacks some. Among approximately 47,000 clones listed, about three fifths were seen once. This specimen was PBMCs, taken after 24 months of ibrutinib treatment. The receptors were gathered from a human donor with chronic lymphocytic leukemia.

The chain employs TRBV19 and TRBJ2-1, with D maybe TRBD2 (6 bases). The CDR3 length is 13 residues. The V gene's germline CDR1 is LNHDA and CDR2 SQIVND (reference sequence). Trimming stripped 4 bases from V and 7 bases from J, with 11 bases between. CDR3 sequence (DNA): TGTGCCAGTAGTAAGGTAGCGGAGAATGAGCAGTTCTTC. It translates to CASSKVAENEQFF.

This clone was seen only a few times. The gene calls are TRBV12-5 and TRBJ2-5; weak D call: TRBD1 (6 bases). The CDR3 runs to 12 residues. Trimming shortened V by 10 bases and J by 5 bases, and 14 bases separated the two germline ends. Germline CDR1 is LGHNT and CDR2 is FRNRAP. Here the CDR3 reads CATRGIEETQYF. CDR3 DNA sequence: TGTGCTACTAGGGGGATCGAGGAGACCCAGTACTTC.

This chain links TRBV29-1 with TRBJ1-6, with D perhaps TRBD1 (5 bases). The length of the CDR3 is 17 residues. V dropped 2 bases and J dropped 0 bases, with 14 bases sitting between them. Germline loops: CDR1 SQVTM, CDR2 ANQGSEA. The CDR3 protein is CSVETPGRGSYNSPLHF. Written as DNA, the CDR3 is TGCAGCGTTGAAACCCCAGGGAGAGGCTCCTATAATTCACCCCTCCACTTT. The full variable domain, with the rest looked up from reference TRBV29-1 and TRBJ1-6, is SAVISQKPSRDICQRGTSLTIQCQVDSQVTMMFWYRQQPGQSLTLIATANQGSEATYESGFVIDKFPISRPNLTFSTLTVSNMSPEDSSIYLCSVETPGRGSYNSPLHFGNGTRLTVT.

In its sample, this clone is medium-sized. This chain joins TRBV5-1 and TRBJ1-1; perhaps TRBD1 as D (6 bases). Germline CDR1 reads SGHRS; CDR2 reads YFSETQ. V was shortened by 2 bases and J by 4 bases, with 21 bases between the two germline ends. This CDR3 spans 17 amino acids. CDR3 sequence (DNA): TGCGCCAGCAGCTTATGGGTTGGGAGGGCCAGGGGCACTGAAGCTTTCTTT. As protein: CASSLWVGRARGTEAFF.

The CDR3 DNA follows: TGCGCCAGCAGCCAAAAGCCCCCCGATCACACCGGGGAGCTGTTTTTT. The encoded protein is CASSQKPPDHTGELFF. The V and J genes are TRBV4-1 and TRBJ2-2, with D unclear. The germline gives CDR1 MGHRA, CDR2 YSYEKL. The CDR3 contains 16 residues. V shed 2 bases and J shed 3 bases, with 13 bases lying between them.

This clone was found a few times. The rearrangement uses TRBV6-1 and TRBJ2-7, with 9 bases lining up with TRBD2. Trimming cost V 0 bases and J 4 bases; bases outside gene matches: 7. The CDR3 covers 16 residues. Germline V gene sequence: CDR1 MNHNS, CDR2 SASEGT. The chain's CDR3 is CASSEAPAGGPYEQYF. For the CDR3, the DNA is TGTGCCAGCAGTGAAGCTCCAGCGGGGGGACCTTACGAGCAGTACTTC.

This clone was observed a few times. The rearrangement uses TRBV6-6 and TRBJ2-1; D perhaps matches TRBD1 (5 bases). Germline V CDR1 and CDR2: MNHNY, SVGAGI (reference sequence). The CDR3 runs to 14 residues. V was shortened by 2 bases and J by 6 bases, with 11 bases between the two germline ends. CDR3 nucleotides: TGTGCCAGCAGTTACCAGGGAAGAGGCAATGAGCAGTTCTTC. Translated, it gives CASSYQGRGNEQFF.

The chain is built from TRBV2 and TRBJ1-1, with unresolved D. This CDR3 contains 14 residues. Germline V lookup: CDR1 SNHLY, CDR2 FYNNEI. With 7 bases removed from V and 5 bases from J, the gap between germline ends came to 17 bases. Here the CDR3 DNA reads TGTGCCAGCACTGGTCCGGGAAGAAGGACTGAAGCTTTCTTT. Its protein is CASTGPGRRTEAFF.

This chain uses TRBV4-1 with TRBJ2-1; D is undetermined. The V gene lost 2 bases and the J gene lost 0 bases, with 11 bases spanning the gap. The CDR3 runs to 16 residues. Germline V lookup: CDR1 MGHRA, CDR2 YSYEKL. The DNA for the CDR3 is TGCGCCAGCAGCCAACTAGACATTCTCTCCTACAATGAGCAGTTCTTC. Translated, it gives CASSQLDILSYNEQFF.

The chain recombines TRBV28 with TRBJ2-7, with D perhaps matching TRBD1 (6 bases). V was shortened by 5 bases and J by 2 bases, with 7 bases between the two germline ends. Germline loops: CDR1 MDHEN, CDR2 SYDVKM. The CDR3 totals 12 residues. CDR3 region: CASSRTAYEQYF. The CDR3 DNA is TGTGCCAGCAGTCGGACAGCCTACGAGCAGTACTTC.

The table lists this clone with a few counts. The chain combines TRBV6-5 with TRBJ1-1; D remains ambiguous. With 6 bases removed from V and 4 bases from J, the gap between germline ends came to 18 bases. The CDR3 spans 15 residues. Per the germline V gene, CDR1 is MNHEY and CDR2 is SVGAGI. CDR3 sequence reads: CASSRGRAPSTEAFF. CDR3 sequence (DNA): TGTGCCAGCAGCCGCGGCCGGGCCCCGAGCACTGAAGCTTTCTTT.

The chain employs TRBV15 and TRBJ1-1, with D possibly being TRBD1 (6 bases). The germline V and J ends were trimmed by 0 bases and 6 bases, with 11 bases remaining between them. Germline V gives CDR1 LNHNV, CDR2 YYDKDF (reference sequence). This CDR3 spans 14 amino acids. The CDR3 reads CATSRDRGLAEAFF. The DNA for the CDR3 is TGTGCCACCAGCAGAGATCGGGGGCTGGCTGAAGCTTTCTTT. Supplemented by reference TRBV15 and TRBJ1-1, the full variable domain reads DAMVIQNPRYQVTQFGKPVTLSCSQTLNHNVMYWYQQKSSQAPKLLFHYYDKDFNNEADTPDNFQSRRPNTSFCFLDIRSPGLGDTAMYLCATSRDRGLAEAFFGQGTRLTVV.

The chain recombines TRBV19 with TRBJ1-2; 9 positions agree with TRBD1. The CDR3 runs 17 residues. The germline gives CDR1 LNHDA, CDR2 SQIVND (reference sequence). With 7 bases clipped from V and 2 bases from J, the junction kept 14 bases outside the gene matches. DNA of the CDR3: TGTGCCAGTACATCCTGGCTGTCGGGACAGGGAAACTATGGCTACACCTTC. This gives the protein CASTSWLSGQGNYGYTF.

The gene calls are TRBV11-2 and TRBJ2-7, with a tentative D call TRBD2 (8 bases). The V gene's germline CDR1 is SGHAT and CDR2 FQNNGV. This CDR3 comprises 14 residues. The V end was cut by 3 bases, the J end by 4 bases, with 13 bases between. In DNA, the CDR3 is TGTGCCAGCAGCTTCGGGAGGGGGCCTTACGAGCAGTACTTC. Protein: CASSFGRGPYEQYF.

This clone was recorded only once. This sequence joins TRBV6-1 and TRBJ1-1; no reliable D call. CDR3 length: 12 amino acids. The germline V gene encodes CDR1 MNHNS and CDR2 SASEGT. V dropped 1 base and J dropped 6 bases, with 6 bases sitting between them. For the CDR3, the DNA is TGTGCCAGCAGTGAAGGGAGGTCTGAAGCTTTCTTT. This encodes CASSEGRSEAFF.

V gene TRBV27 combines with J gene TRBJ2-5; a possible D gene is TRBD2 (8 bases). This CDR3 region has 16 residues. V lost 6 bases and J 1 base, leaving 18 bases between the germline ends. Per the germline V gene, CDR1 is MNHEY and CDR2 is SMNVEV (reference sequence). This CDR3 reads CASSPGGTAAQETQYF. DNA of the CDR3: TGTGCCAGCAGCCCGGGGGGGACAGCAGCCCAAGAGACCCAGTACTTC.

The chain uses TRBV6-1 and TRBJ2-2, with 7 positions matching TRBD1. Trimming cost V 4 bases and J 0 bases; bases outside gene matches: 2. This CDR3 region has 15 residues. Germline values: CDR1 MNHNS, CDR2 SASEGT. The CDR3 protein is CASSVGGANTGELFF. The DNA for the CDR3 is TGTGCCAGCAGTGTAGGGGGCGCGAACACCGGGGAGCTGTTTTTT.

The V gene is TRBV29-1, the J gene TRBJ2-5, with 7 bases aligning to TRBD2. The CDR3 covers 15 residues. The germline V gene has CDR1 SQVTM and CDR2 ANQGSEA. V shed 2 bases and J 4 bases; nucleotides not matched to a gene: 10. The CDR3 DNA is TGCAGCGTTGAAATGGAGCGGGGTCGGGCAGAGACCCAGTACTTC. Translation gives CSVEMERGRAETQYF.

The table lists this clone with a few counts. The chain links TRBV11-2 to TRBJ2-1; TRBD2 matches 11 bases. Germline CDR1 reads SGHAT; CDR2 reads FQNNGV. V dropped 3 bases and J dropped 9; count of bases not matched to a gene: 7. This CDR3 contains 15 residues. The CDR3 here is CASSLGGLAGGEQFF. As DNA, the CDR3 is TGTGCCAGCAGCTTGGGTGGCCTAGCGGGGGGTGAGCAGTTCTTC.

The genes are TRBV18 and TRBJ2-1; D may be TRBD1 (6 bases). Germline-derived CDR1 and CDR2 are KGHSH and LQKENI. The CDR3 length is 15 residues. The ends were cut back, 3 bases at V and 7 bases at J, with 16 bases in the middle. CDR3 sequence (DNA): TGTGCCAGCTCACCCCTGGTACAGGGCGAAAATGAGCAGTTCTTC. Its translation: CASSPLVQGENEQFF.